This TCR beta chain was observed in a study of blood T cells in healthy people across ages. Sample-barcoded 5' priming and a J-beta primer mix drove a second PCR of roughly 7 to 11 cycles. Using its own MiXCR run on the 5' RACE reads, TCRdb lists one record per CDR3 protein. The data show 1 million or so distinct CDR3 sequences, around 27% seen once. This CDR3 has 14 residues. This clonotype was picked up one time. A junction boundary mismatches the germline segment, possibly from a read error. This sample also belongs to another study, concerning T cells of mothers and their children. That work adds: Second-PCR primer M1S introduced sample barcodes and 2-4 random nucleotides. None of the identified T cell clones proved to be persistent microchimeric clones.

The chain has TRBV12-3 or TRBV12-4 and TRBJ2-5; maybe TRBD2 (6 bases). Sequenced: blood. The origin of this receptor is a girl between 2 and 10 years old in good health. The CDR3 spells CASSYSGLSYEQHF. As DNA, the CDR3 is TGTGCCAGCAGTTATAGCGGCCTCTCCTACGAGCAGCACTTC.